A single sample is the source of the 8 T cell receptor beta chains below, sequenced in a study of T cell responses to AZD1222 COVID-19 vaccine. TCRdb's table, derived via immunoSEQ multiplex PCR, lists solely in-frame clones and lacks some. The sample holds about 170,000 clones, approximately 88% seen once. The sequencing used peripheral blood, collected 28 days after the second AZD1222 dose. The receptors shown here come from an adult who received the AZD1222 COVID-19 vaccine.

The J gene is TRBJ2-7, the V gene TRBV5-4; the match to TRBD1 covers 12 bases. The CDR3 length is 14 residues. After removal of 6 bases from V and 2 bases from J, the junction contained 3 bases not matched to a gene. Germline V gene sequence: CDR1 SGHNT, CDR2 YYREEE (reference sequence). The CDR3 bases are TGTGCCAGCAACCGGGACAGGGGGCCCTACGAGCAGTACTTC. The encoded protein is CASNRDRGPYEQYF.

The J gene is TRBJ1-1, the V gene TRBV6-6, with a weak D call TRBD1 (6 bases). Per germline, CDR1 MNHNY and CDR2 SVGAGI (reference sequence). Trimming removed 2 bases from V and 7 bases from J, with 14 bases in between. The CDR3 spans 14 residues. The DNA of the CDR3 is TGTGCCAGCAGTTACGGGGGCGCTGCGGGTGAAGCTTTCTTT. It specifies CASSYGGAAGEAFF.

This chain links TRBV10-3 with TRBJ2-5, with 11 bases fitting TRBD2. Losses at the gene ends were 7 bases for V and 1 base for J; bases not matched to a gene: 8. In germline, CDR1 is ENHRY, CDR2 SYGVKD. The CDR3 spans 16 residues. CDR3 DNA sequence: TGTGCCATCAAACGGGGGGGGACTAGCGGCCAAGAGACCCAGTACTTC. It specifies CAIKRGGTSGQETQYF.

The J gene is TRBJ1-4, the V gene TRBV15; D gene unclear. V lost 7 bases, J lost 3 bases, and 9 bases lay in between. The CDR3 is 13 residues long. In germline, CDR1 is LNHNV, CDR2 YYDKDF (reference sequence). DNA of the CDR3: TGTGCCACCAAGCCTGGGCCTAATGAAAAACTGTTTTTT. This codes for CATKPGPNEKLFF.

J is TRBJ2-5 and V is TRBV6-1; the D gene is possibly TRBD2 (5 bases). This CDR3 is built from 15 residues. Germline assignment: CDR1 MNHNS and CDR2 SASEGT. Trimming removed 3 bases from V and 5 bases from J, with 16 bases in between. DNA for the CDR3: TGTGCCAGCAGTGACGGGGAGAGTGTTTCGGAGACCCAGTACTTC. Translating it yields CASSDGESVSETQYF.

The chain employs TRBV6-5 and TRBJ1-5; tentatively, D is TRBD1 (6 bases). Germline V CDR1 and CDR2: MNHEY, SVGAGI. The CDR3 loop spans 15 amino acids. Trimming shortened V by 0 bases and J by 4 bases, and 10 bases separated the two germline ends. CDR3 sequence: CASSYSGTPNQPQHF. As DNA, the CDR3 is TGTGCCAGCAGTTACTCCGGGACACCAAATCAGCCCCAGCATTTT.

The V and J genes are TRBV7-2 and TRBJ2-7; D possibly corresponds to TRBD2 (6 bases). Germline lookup yields CDR1 SGHTA and CDR2 FQGNSA. Between the trimmed V and J ends, which lost 6 bases and 0 bases, there was a span of 15 bases. There are 15 residues in the CDR3. The CDR3 sequence: CASRSPSEASYEQYF. DNA of the CDR3: TGTGCCAGCAGGTCCCCTAGCGAGGCCTCCTACGAGCAGTACTTC.

V is TRBV7-6 and J is TRBJ2-7; TRBD1 agrees at 10 bases. The CDR3 length is 13 residues. Trimming at V came to 8 bases and at J to 7 bases, leaving 8 bases not matched to a gene. Germline CDR1 SGHVS, CDR2 FNYEAQ. The CDR3 sequence: CASRYSGQGEQYF. The DNA for the CDR3 is TGTGCCAGCCGCTACTCGGGACAGGGGGAGCAGTACTTC.